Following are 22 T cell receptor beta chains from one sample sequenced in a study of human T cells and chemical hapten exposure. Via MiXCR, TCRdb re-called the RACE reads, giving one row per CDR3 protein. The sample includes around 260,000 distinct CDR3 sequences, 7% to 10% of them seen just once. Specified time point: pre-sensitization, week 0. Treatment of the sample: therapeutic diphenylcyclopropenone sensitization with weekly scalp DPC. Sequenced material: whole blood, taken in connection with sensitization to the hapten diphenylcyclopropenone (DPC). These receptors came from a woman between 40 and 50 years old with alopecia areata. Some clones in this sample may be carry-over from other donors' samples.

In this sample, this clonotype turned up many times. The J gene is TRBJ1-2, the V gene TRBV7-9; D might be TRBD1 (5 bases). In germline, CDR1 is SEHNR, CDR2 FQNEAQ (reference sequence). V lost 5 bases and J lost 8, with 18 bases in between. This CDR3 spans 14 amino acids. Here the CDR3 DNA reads TGTGCCAGCAGCCCCGGGACCCTAGGCGCCGGCTACACCTTC. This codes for CASSPGTLGAGYTF.

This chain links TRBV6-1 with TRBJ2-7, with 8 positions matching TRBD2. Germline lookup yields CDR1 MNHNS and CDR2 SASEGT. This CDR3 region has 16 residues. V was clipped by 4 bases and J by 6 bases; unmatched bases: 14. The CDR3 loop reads CASSGGRAGDLSEQYF. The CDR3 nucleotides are TGTGCCAGCAGTGGGGGAAGAGCGGGAGACCTTTCCGAGCAGTACTTC.

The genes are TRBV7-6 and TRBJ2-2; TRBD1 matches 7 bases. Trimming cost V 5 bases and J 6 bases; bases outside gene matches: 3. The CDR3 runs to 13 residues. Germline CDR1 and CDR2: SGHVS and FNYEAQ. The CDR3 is CASSKDRAGELFF. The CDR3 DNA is TGTGCCAGCAGCAAAGACAGGGCCGGGGAGCTGTTTTTT. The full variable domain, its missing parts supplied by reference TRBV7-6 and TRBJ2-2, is GAGVSQSPRYKVTKRGQDVALRCDPISGHVSLYWYRQALGQGPEFLTYFNYEAQQDKSGLPNDRFSAERPEGSISTLTIQRTEQRDSAMYRCASSKDRAGELFFGEGSRLTVL.

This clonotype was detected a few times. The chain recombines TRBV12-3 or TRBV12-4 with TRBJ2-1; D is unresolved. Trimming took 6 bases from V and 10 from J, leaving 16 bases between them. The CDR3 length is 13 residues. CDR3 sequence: CASSRSGLGEQFF. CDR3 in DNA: TGTGCCAGCAGCCGCTCAGGTCTTGGGGAGCAGTTCTTC.

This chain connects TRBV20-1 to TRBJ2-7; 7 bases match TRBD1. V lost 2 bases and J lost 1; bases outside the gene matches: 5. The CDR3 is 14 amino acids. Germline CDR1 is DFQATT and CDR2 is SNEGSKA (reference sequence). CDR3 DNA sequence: TGCAGTGCTAGAACCGGGACAGAATCCTACGAGCAGTACTTC. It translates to CSARTGTESYEQYF.

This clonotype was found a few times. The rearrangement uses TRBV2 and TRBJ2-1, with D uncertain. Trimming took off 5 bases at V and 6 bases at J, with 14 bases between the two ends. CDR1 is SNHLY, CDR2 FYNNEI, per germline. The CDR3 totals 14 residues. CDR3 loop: CASSRQEFVNEQFF. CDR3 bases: TGTGCCAGCAGTCGTCAAGAGTTTGTCAATGAGCAGTTCTTC.

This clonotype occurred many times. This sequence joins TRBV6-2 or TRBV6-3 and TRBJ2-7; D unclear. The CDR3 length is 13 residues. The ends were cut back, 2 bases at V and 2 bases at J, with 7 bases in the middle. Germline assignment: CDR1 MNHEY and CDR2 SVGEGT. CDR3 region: CASSYHSAYEQYF. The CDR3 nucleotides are TGTGCCAGCAGTTACCACTCTGCCTACGAGCAGTACTTC.

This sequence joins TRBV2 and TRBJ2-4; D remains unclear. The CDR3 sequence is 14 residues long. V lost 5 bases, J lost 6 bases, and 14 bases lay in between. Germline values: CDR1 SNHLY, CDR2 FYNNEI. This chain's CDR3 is CASSFSSRLNIQYF. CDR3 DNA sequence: TGTGCCAGCAGTTTTTCGAGCCGGTTAAACATTCAGTACTTC.

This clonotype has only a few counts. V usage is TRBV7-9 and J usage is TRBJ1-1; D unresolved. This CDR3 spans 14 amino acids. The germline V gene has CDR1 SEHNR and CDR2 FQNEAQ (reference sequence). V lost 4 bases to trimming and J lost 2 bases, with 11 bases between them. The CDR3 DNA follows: TGTGCCAGCAGCTCCGGTAATCTAAACACTGAAGCTTTCTTT. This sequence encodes CASSSGNLNTEAFF.

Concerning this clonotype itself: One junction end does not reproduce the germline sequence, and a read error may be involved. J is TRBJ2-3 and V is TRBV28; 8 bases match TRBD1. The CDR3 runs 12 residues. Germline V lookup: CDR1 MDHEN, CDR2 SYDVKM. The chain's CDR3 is CASSGATGAFYF. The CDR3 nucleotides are TGTGCCAGCAGTGGCGCGACAGGGGCCTTCTACTTT.

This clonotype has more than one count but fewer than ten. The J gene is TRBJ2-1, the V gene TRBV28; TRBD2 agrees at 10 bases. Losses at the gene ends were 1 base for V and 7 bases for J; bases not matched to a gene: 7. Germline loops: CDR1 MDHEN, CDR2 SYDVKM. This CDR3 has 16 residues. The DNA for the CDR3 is TGTGCCAGCAGTTTATCAGCTAGCGGGAGTCGAAATGAGCAGTTCTTC. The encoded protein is CASSLSASGSRNEQFF.

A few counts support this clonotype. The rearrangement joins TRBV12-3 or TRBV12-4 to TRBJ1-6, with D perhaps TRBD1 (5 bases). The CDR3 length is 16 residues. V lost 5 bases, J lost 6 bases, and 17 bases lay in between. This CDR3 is CASSEAGRWGNSPLHF. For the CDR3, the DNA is TGTGCCAGCAGTGAAGCAGGGAGATGGGGTAATTCACCCCTCCACTTT.

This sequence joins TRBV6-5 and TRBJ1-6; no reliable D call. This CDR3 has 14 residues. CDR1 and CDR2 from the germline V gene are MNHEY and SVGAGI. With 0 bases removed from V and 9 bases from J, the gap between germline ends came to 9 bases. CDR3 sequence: CASSYSIQSSPLHF. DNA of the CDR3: TGTGCCAGCAGTTACTCGATCCAATCTTCACCCCTCCACTTT.

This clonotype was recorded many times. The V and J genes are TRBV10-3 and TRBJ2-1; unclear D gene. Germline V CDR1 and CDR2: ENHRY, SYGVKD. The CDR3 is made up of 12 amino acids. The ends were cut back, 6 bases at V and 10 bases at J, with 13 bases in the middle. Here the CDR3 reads CAISQTDEEQFF. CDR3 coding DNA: TGTGCCATCAGCCAAACTGACGAGGAGCAGTTCTTC.

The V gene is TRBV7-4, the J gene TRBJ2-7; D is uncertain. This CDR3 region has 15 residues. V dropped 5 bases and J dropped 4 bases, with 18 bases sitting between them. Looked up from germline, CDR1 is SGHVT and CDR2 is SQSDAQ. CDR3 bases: TGTGCCAGCAGCCCAAGGGTCCGGTGTCGGTACGAGCAGTACTTC. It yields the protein CASSPRVRCRYEQYF.

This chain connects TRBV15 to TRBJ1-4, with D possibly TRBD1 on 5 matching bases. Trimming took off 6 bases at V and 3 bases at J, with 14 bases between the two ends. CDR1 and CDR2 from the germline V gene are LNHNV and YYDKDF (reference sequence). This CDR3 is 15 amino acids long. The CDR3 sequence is CATRPRTGANEKLFF. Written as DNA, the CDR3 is TGTGCCACCAGACCCCGAACGGGGGCTAATGAAAAACTGTTTTTT.

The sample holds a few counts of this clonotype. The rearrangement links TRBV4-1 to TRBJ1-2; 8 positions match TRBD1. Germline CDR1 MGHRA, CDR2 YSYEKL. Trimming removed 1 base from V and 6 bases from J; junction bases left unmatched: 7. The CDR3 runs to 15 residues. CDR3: CASSQGTGKVDGYTF. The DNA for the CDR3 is TGCGCCAGCAGCCAAGGGACAGGGAAAGTGGATGGCTACACCTTC.

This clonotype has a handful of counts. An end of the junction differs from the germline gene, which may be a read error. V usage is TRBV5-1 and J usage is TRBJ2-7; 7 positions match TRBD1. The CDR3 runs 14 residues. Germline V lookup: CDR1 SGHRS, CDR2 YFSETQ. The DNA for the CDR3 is TGCGTCAGCAGCTCTAACAGGGGTGTCAACGAGCAGTACTTC. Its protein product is CVSSSNRGVNEQYF. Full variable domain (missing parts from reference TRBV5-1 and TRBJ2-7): KAGVTQTPRYLIKTRGQQVTLSCSPISGHRSVSWYQQTPGQGLQFLFEYFSETQRNKGNFPGRFSGRQFSNSRSEMNVSTLELGDSALYLCVSSSNRGVNEQYFGPGTRLTVT.

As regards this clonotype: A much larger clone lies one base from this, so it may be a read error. CDR3 protein: CASSLGTGRARTRELFF. The CDR3 bases are TGTGCCAGCAGCTTAGGGACCGGGAGGGCGAGGACCAGGGAGCTGTTTTTT. V usage is TRBV11-1 and J usage is TRBJ2-2; 8 positions match TRBD2. With 1 base clipped from V and 9 bases from J, the junction kept 13 bases outside the gene matches. The CDR3 totals 17 residues. Germline CDR1 and CDR2: SGHAT and FQDESV (reference sequence).

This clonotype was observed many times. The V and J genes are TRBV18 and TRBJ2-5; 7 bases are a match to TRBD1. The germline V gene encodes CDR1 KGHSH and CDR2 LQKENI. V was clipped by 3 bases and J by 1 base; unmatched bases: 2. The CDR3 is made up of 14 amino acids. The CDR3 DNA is TGTGCCAGCTCACCGGGACAGATCCAAGAGACCCAGTACTTC. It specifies CASSPGQIQETQYF.

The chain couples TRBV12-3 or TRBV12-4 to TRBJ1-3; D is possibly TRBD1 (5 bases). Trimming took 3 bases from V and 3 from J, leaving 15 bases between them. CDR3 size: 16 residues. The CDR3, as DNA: TGTGCCAGCAGTTTTAACCTGGACACCCTTGGAAACACCATATATTTT. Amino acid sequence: CASSFNLDTLGNTIYF.

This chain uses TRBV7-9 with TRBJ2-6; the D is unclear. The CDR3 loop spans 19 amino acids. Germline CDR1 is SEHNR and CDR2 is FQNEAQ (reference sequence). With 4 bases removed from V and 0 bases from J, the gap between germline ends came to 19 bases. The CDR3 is CASSSTEVVRVSGANVLTF. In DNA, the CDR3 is TGTGCCAGCAGCTCCACAGAGGTAGTACGGGTCTCTGGGGCCAACGTCCTGACTTTC.